These 15 T cell receptor beta chains were sequenced from one sample in a study of metastatic and nonmetastatic thyroid tumors. All patients were treatment-naive before thyroid surgery. TCRdb re-analyzed the PCR reads through MiXCR. The repertoire holds 85,000 to 100,000 clones, with roughly 13% as singletons. Sequenced sample: blood. These receptors were obtained from a female donor with papillary thyroid cancer or a benign thyroid nodule (not recorded which). Some clones in this sample may be carry-over from other donors' samples.

This clone was seen a handful of times. Being one base from a much bigger clone, this may be a read error. Other DNA variants within this sample encode the same CDR3. Here the CDR3 reads CASSLQGSYGYTF. DNA for the CDR3: TGTGCCAGCAGCCTACAGGGCAGCTATGGCTACACATTC. V usage is TRBV5-6 and J usage is TRBJ1-2; maybe TRBD1 (6 bases). The CDR3 runs to 13 residues. Germline V gene data show CDR1 as SGHDT and CDR2 as YYEEEE.

In this sample, this clone turned up many times. The CDR3 bases are TGTGCCAGCAGTTTTATGGGCTTAGGGACCACTGAAGCTTTCTTT. It specifies CASSFMGLGTTEAFF. The chain combines TRBV27 with TRBJ1-1; weak D call: TRBD1 (5 bases). The CDR3 contains 15 residues. Germline V gene data show CDR1 as MNHEY and CDR2 as SMNVEV (reference sequence). V lost 3 bases and J lost 4, with 15 bases in between.

This clone occurred many times. The chain recombines TRBV7-9 with TRBJ1-2, with D possibly TRBD1 on 5 matching bases. Per the germline V gene, CDR1 is SEHNR and CDR2 is FQNEAQ (reference sequence). V lost 2 bases to trimming and J lost 7 bases, with 14 bases between them. There are 14 residues in the CDR3. Here the CDR3 reads CASSLNGRQGGYTF. CDR3 bases: TGTGCCAGCAGCTTAAACGGCAGGCAGGGTGGCTACACCTTC.

The rearrangement uses TRBV4-2 and TRBJ2-7, with D possibly TRBD1 on 5 matching bases. The CDR3 runs 17 residues. CDR1 and CDR2 (germline): LGHNA, YNFKEQ. V was shortened by 0 bases and J by 9 bases, with 24 bases between the two germline ends. The DNA of the CDR3 is TGTGCCAGCAGCCAAGAGGCCTGGGCAGGGAAACTATCCGCGCAGTACTTC. It specifies CASSQEAWAGKLSAQYF.

This clone was detected ten times or more. The chain couples TRBV7-8 to TRBJ2-1; D possibly corresponds to TRBD2 (5 bases). Germline V gene lookup returns CDR1 SGHVS and CDR2 FQNEAQ. V was clipped by 0 bases and J by 6 bases, with 9 bases between them. This CDR3 is 14 amino acids long. The CDR3 DNA sequence: TGTGCCAGCAGCTTAGCGGGAGCGCGCAATGAGCAGTTCTTC. It yields the protein CASSLAGARNEQFF.

As for this clone: It is likely a read error, because the conserved phenylalanine at the end of the CDR3 is missing. This chain joins TRBV20-1 and TRBJ1-2; D perhaps matches TRBD1 (5 bases). V was trimmed by 1 base and J by 2 bases, leaving 5 bases between them. This CDR3 has 12 amino acids. Germline values: CDR1 DFQATT, CDR2 SNEGSKA (reference sequence). The CDR3: CSARGQNYGYTL. The CDR3 DNA reads TGCAGTGCTAGAGGACAGAACTATGGCTACACCTTA.

This clone was seen many times. The genes are TRBV11-2 and TRBJ2-4, with 12 nucleotides matching TRBD2. The trim removed 5 bases at V and 0 bases at J, leaving 11 bases unmatched. This CDR3 has 19 amino acids. Germline V lookup: CDR1 SGHAT, CDR2 FQNNGV. CDR3 loop: CASSARGLAGNLAKNIQYF. For the CDR3, the DNA is TGTGCCAGCAGCGCTCGGGGACTAGCGGGCAACCTAGCCAAAAACATTCAGTACTTC.

This clone occurred a few times. This sequence joins TRBV12-3 or TRBV12-4 and TRBJ2-7; D may be TRBD2 (6 bases). V gave up 6 bases and J gave up 3 bases, with 18 bases separating them. The CDR3 totals 15 residues. CDR3 DNA sequence: TGTGCCAGCAGCGAGACTAGAAAAAGTCACTACGAGCAGTACTTC. Residues: CASSETRKSHYEQYF.

With regard to this clone: Possible read error: a much larger clone is one base away. Since no conserved phenylalanine or tryptophan closes the CDR3, a read error is the likely cause. The rearrangement joins TRBV3-1 to TRBJ2-7; 7 nucleotides agree with TRBD2. After removal of 1 base from V and 6 bases from J, the junction contained 6 bases not matched to a gene. This CDR3 has 14 amino acids. Germline loops: CDR1 LGHDT, CDR2 YNNKEL (reference sequence). The CDR3 bases are TGTGCCAGCAGCCAAGCGGGAGGAATGGCCGAGCAGTACTCC. Protein sequence: CASSQAGGMAEQYS.

On this clone itself: One base away lies a much larger clone, so this may be a sequencing read error. This chain uses TRBV5-1 with TRBJ1-4; D call uncertain. The CDR3 contains 13 residues. In germline, CDR1 is SGHRS, CDR2 YFSETQ. Trimming shortened V by 2 bases and J by 3 bases, and 5 bases separated the two germline ends. CDR3 region: CASSFRPNEKLFF. For the CDR3, the DNA is TGCGCCAGCAGCTTCCGCCCTAATGAAAAACTGTTTTTT.

This clone occurred many times. The CDR3, as DNA: TGTGCCAGCAGTTTCCCCCCGCCCAGGCCCTCCTACGAGCAGTACTTC. It translates to CASSFPPPRPSYEQYF. This chain uses TRBV28 with TRBJ2-7; D gene uncertain. Per germline, CDR1 MDHEN and CDR2 SYDVKM. This CDR3 comprises 16 residues. The V end was cut by 3 bases, the J end by 0 bases, with 15 bases between.

This clone was seen ten or more times. The genes are TRBV7-2 and TRBJ1-5, with D hard to call. The CDR3 length is 15 residues. The V gene's germline CDR1 is SGHTA and CDR2 FQGNSA. V was cut by 4 bases and J by 3 bases, with 13 bases left in between. CDR3 in amino acids: CASSSSGVYNQPQHF. The CDR3 bases are TGTGCCAGCAGCTCGAGCGGCGTATACAATCAGCCCCAGCATTTT.

This clone has at least ten counts. The chain couples TRBV7-2 to TRBJ2-5; 7 nucleotides agree with TRBD2. The CDR3 totals 15 residues. Germline CDR1 reads SGHTA; CDR2 reads FQGNSA. The trim removed 5 bases at V and 2 bases at J, leaving 8 bases unmatched. This CDR3 reads CASSNAAAGQETQYF. The DNA of the CDR3 is TGTGCCAGCAGCAATGCCGCAGCGGGGCAAGAGACCCAGTACTTC.

This clone has a count of ten or more. CDR3 nucleotides: TGCGCCAGCAGCCAAGTCGTAGAGAGGGGGCAAAATACGCAGTATTTT. Encoded protein: CASSQVVERGQNTQYF. The chain couples TRBV4-1 to TRBJ2-3; 7 nucleotides agree with TRBD1. Germline V gene data show CDR1 as MGHRA and CDR2 as YSYEKL. V dropped 1 base and J dropped 7; count of bases not matched to a gene: 11. The CDR3 is 16 amino acids.

This clone came up many times. This chain uses TRBV29-1 with TRBJ2-1, with a possible D match to TRBD1 (6 bases). The V gene's germline CDR1 is SQVTM and CDR2 ANQGSEA. V lost 4 bases, J lost 1 base, and 11 bases lay in between. The CDR3 extends over 14 amino acids. Here the CDR3 reads CSVGWQGSYNEQFF. The CDR3 coding sequence is TGCAGCGTTGGGTGGCAGGGGTCCTACAATGAGCAGTTCTTC.